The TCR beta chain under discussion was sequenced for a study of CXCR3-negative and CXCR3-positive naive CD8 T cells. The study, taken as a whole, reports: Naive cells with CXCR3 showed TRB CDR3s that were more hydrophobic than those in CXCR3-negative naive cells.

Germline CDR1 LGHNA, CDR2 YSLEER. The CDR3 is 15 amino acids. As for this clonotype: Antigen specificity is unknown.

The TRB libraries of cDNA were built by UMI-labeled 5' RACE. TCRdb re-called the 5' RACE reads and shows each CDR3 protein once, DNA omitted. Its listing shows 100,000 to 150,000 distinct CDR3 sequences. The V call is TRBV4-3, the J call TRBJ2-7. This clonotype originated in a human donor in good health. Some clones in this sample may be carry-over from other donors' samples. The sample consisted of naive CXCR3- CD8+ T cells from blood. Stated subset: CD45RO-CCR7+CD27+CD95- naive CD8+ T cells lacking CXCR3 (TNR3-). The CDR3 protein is CASSQDSPGYYEQYF.